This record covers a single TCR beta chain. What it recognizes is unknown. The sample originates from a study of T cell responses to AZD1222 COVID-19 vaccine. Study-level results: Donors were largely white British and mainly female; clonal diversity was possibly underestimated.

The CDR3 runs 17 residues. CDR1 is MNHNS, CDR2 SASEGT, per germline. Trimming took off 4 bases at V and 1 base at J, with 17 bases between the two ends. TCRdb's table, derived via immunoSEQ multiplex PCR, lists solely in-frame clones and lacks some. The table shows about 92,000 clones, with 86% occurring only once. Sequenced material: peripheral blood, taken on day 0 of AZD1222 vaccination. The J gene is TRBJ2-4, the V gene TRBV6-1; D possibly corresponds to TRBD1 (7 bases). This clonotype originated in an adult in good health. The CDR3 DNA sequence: TGTGCCAGCAGTGGCAGGGGGGCCCCGGGGGCCAAAAACATTCAGTACTTC. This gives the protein CASSGRGAPGAKNIQYF.